A single sample is the source of the 30 T cell receptor beta chains below, sequenced in a study of cytomegalovirus exposure and HLA in healthy donors. The PCR had 60 Vbeta and 13 Jbeta primers. Some clones are missing from TCRdb's copy, which holds only in-frame ones; the method was immunoSEQ multiplex PCR. The sample holds over 150,000 clones; 60% to 85% are singletons and the top ten take 4%. Sequenced: PBMCs. Source of these receptors: a woman aged 40 to 49 in good health and CMV-seronegative.

V is TRBV7-9 and J is TRBJ1-6; D unclear. The V end was cut by 1 base, the J end by 5 bases, with 6 bases between. The CDR3 runs 14 residues. The germline V gene has CDR1 SEHNR and CDR2 FQNEAQ (reference sequence). Here the CDR3 reads CASSLEPDNSPLHF. In nucleotides, the CDR3 is TGTGCCAGCAGCTTAGAGCCGGATAATTCACCCCTCCACTTT.

V and J are TRBV29-1 and TRBJ2-7, with 8 bases matching TRBD1. The CDR3 extends over 14 amino acids. V shed 5 bases, J shed 0 bases, and the junction held 6 bases outside the gene matches. Germline assignment: CDR1 SQVTM and CDR2 ANQGSEA. CDR3 DNA: TGCAGCGTTTTTGGGGGGACAGGCTCCTACGAGCAGTACTTC. It yields the protein CSVFGGTGSYEQYF.

The chain links TRBV5-1 to TRBJ2-7; the match to TRBD1 covers 11 bases. Germline trimming cut 3 bases from V and 3 bases from J; bases unmatched to any gene: 8. This CDR3 spans 16 amino acids. Germline V CDR1 and CDR2: SGHRS, YFSETQ. CDR3 sequence: CASSYTSGTGGYEQYF. The CDR3 DNA reads as TGCGCCAGCAGCTACACCTCCGGGACAGGGGGCTACGAGCAGTACTTC.

V usage is TRBV2 and J usage is TRBJ2-1; TRBD1 matches at 9 bases. CDR1 is SNHLY, CDR2 FYNNEI, per germline. The CDR3 runs to 15 residues. With 4 bases clipped from V and 9 bases from J, the junction kept 10 bases outside the gene matches. The CDR3 nucleotides read TGTGCCAGCAGTGGGGACAGGGTTATCGCGGGTGAGCAGTTCTTC. Protein product: CASSGDRVIAGEQFF.

The rearrangement uses TRBV5-4 and TRBJ2-1; D ambiguous. This CDR3 is built from 13 residues. Trimming cost V 4 bases and J 8 bases, with 13 bases left between them. Germline CDR1 SGHNT, CDR2 YYREEE (reference sequence). CDR3 residues: CASSPAPAYEQFF. The CDR3 DNA sequence: TGTGCCAGCAGCCCCGCCCCAGCGTATGAGCAGTTCTTC. The whole variable domain, filled in from reference TRBV5-4 and TRBJ2-1, reads ETGVTQSPTHLIKTRGQQVTLRCSSQSGHNTVSWYQQALGQGPQFIFQYYREEENGRGNFPPRFSGLQFPNYSSELNVNALELDDSALYLCASSPAPAYEQFFGPGTRLTVL.

The chain has TRBV30 and TRBJ1-4; 11 nucleotides line up with TRBD1. V shed 0 bases, J shed 8 bases, and the junction held 11 bases outside the gene matches. CDR1 GTSNPN and CDR2 SVGIG come from the germline V gene (reference sequence). CDR3 length: 17 amino acids. In DNA, the CDR3 is TGTGCCTGGAGTGTAAGGGCCGGGACAGGGGGGTACGAAAAACTGTTTTTT. Translated, it gives CAWSVRAGTGGYEKLFF.

The gene calls are TRBV5-8 and TRBJ2-4; 7 bases line up with TRBD2. This CDR3 spans 13 amino acids. Germline assignment: CDR1 SGHTS and CDR2 YDEGEE. The junction had 7 bases not matched to a gene; V was cut back by 4 bases and J by 9 bases. CDR3 bases: TGTGCCAGCAGCCTTTCGGGGGGAGGCATTCAGTACTTC. Translating it yields CASSLSGGGIQYF.

As to this clone: This specimen includes other DNA sequences encoding the same CDR3. The rearrangement uses TRBV6-5 and TRBJ1-1; possibly TRBD1 for D (5 bases). The germline CDR1 and CDR2 sequences are MNHEY and SVGAGI. V dropped 2 bases and J dropped 4 bases, with 8 bases sitting between them. The CDR3 has 13 residues. CDR3 amino acids: CASSYDGGTEAFF. The CDR3 DNA sequence: TGTGCCAGCAGTTACGACGGGGGCACTGAAGCTTTCTTT.

The chain employs TRBV7-6 and TRBJ2-2, with a possible D match to TRBD2 (6 bases). The CDR3 totals 15 residues. V was trimmed by 1 base and J by 5 bases, leaving 11 bases between them. CDR1 and CDR2 from the germline V gene are SGHVS and FNYEAQ. The CDR3 is CASSLVEGRTGELFF. CDR3 coding DNA: TGTGCCAGCAGCTTAGTAGAGGGGAGGACCGGGGAGCTGTTTTTT.

The rearrangement uses TRBV14 and TRBJ1-2; 8 bases fit TRBD1. In germline, CDR1 is SGHDN, CDR2 FVKESK. The junction had 11 bases not matched to a gene; V was cut back by 6 bases and J by 2 bases. The CDR3 is made up of 16 amino acids. CDR3 DNA sequence: TGTGCCAGCAGACTACTCAGGGGGCCTGTAAACTATGGCTACACCTTC. Translated: CASRLLRGPVNYGYTF.

The genes are TRBV10-2 and TRBJ1-1; TRBD1 is a possible D gene (5 bases). The length of the CDR3 is 11 residues. V gave up 6 bases and J gave up 7 bases, with 9 bases separating them. Germline V gene data show CDR1 as WSHSY and CDR2 as SAAADI. This CDR3 is CASRTGLEAFF. The CDR3 DNA sequence: TGCGCCAGCAGGACGGGACTTGAAGCTTTCTTT.

The rearrangement links TRBV28 to TRBJ1-6; D is uncertain. Germline CDR1 reads MDHEN; CDR2 reads SYDVKM. V lost 6 bases to trimming and J lost 5 bases, with 11 bases between them. This CDR3 has 14 residues. The CDR3 nucleotides read TGTGCCAGCAGCCTTGCGGCCAATAATTCACCCCTCCACTTT. It translates to CASSLAANNSPLHF. The whole variable domain, remainder taken from reference TRBV28 and TRBJ1-6, is DVKVTQSSRYLVKRTGEKVFLECVQDMDHENMFWYRQDPGLGLRLIYFSYDVKMKEKGDIPEGYSVSREKKERFSLILESASTNQTSMYLCASSLAANNSPLHFGNGTRLTVT.

This chain uses TRBV5-1 with TRBJ2-2; D might be TRBD2 (5 bases). The ends were cut back, 0 bases at V and 3 bases at J, with 12 bases in the middle. Germline V CDR1 and CDR2: SGHRS, YFSETQ. The CDR3 sequence is 16 residues long. The CDR3 region is CASSLDGVYYTGELFF. DNA of the CDR3: TGCGCCAGCAGCTTGGACGGGGTATACTACACCGGGGAGCTGTTTTTT.

The V and J genes are TRBV28 and TRBJ2-6; D is possibly TRBD2 (5 bases). Trimming took off 7 bases at V and 4 bases at J, with 11 bases between the two ends. Looked up from germline, CDR1 is MDHEN and CDR2 is SYDVKM. This CDR3 has 14 amino acids. This CDR3 is CASTEDPGANVLTF. CDR3 DNA sequence: TGTGCCAGCACGGAGGATCCGGGGGCCAACGTCCTGACTTTC.

The V gene is TRBV28, the J gene TRBJ1-6; D is ambiguous. Germline V lookup: CDR1 MDHEN, CDR2 SYDVKM. Trimming shortened V by 5 bases and J by 5 bases, and 13 bases separated the two germline ends. The CDR3 sequence is 15 residues long. The CDR3 DNA sequence: TGTGCCAGCAGTACTGGCGGGAATAATAATTCACCCCTCCACTTT. This translates into CASSTGGNNNSPLHF.

This clone was picked up a small number of times. CDR3 loop: CASKARGRLHEQFF. CDR3 in DNA: TGTGCCAGCAAAGCCCGCGGCCGGCTCCATGAGCAGTTCTTC. V usage is TRBV7-2 and J usage is TRBJ2-1; D is undetermined. Between the trimmed V and J ends, which lost 7 bases and 8 bases, there was a span of 18 bases. Germline V CDR1 and CDR2: SGHTA, FQGNSA. CDR3 length: 14 residues.

J is TRBJ1-5 and V is TRBV7-9; no reliable D call. V gave up 5 bases and J gave up 5 bases, with 7 bases separating them. This CDR3 region has 12 residues. Germline loops: CDR1 SEHNR, CDR2 FQNEAQ (reference sequence). As DNA, the CDR3 is TGTGCCAGCAGCCCCGTCCATCAGCCCCAGCATTTT. The encoded protein is CASSPVHQPQHF.

This clone showed up just a few times. The chain joins TRBV2 to TRBJ1-1; D perhaps matches TRBD1 (6 bases). CDR1 and CDR2 (germline): SNHLY, FYNNEI. Deletions cut 6 bases from V and 4 bases from J, with 9 bases between. The CDR3 runs 12 residues. CDR3 sequence reads: CASRDSFTEAFF. The CDR3 bases are TGTGCCAGCAGGGACAGTTTCACTGAAGCTTTCTTT. The full variable domain, rest sourced from reference TRBV2 and TRBJ1-1, is EPEVTQTPSHQVTQMGQEVILRCVPISNHLYFYWYRQILGQKVEFLVSFYNNEISEKSEIFDDQFSVERPDGSNFTLKIRSTKLEDSAMYFCASRDSFTEAFFGQGTRLTVV.

The chain recombines TRBV5-1 with TRBJ2-1, with 10 nucleotides matching TRBD2. The V gene end was trimmed by 4 bases and the J gene end by 10 bases; junction bases not matched to a gene: 11. The CDR3 extends over 15 amino acids. Germline assignment: CDR1 SGHRS and CDR2 YFSETQ. DNA of the CDR3: TGCGCCAGCAGCCGCGGACTAGCGGAGCCCCGCGAGCAGTTCTTC. Translation gives CASSRGLAEPREQFF.

The CDR3 spells CASSFEATYGYTF. CDR3 sequence (DNA): TGTGCCAGTAGTTTTGAAGCCACCTATGGCTACACCTTC. The chain recombines TRBV19 with TRBJ1-2; D call uncertain. V was trimmed by 5 bases and J by 4 bases, leaving 11 bases between them. Germline CDR1 reads LNHDA; CDR2 reads SQIVND (reference sequence). The CDR3 consists of 13 residues.

V usage is TRBV11-2 and J usage is TRBJ2-7; no firm D call. This CDR3 is 11 amino acids long. Trimming cost V 5 bases and J 1 base, with 3 bases left between them. Looked up from germline, CDR1 is SGHAT and CDR2 is FQNNGV. The CDR3 loop reads CASSPSYEQYF. CDR3 bases: TGTGCCAGCAGCCCTTCCTACGAGCAGTACTTC.

The chain combines TRBV10-3 with TRBJ2-7; possibly TRBD1 for D (6 bases). Germline lookup yields CDR1 ENHRY and CDR2 SYGVKD. The CDR3 covers 12 residues. V was shortened by 5 bases and J by 3 bases, with 8 bases between the two germline ends. The chain's CDR3 is CAISHRDYEQYF. The CDR3 DNA is TGTGCCATCAGTCACAGGGACTACGAGCAGTACTTC.

The genes are TRBV29-1 and TRBJ1-2, with unresolved D. The CDR3 is 13 residues long. Germline assignment: CDR1 SQVTM and CDR2 ANQGSEA. The germline V and J ends were trimmed by 5 bases and 4 bases, with 14 bases remaining between them. DNA for the CDR3: TGCAGCGTTCGTGAGGGCCAGAGCTATGGCTACACCTTC. As protein: CSVREGQSYGYTF.

The gene calls are TRBV29-1 and TRBJ2-7; possible D gene TRBD2, 5 bases. Germline loops: CDR1 SQVTM, CDR2 ANQGSEA. Deletions cut 6 bases from V and 5 bases from J, with 14 bases between. The CDR3 loop spans 12 amino acids. The CDR3 spells CSVRENRNEQYF. The CDR3, as DNA: TGCAGCGTGAGGGAAAACCGGAACGAGCAGTACTTC.

The chain is built from TRBV6-1 and TRBJ2-4; 9 nucleotides align to TRBD1. The CDR3 totals 14 residues. Germline V gene data show CDR1 as MNHNS and CDR2 as SASEGT. V trimming: 4 bases; J trimming: 5 bases; junction bases outside the gene matches: 3. The DNA of the CDR3 is TGTGCCAGCAGTGCCTGGACAGGGGAAAACATTCAGTACTTC. Its protein is CASSAWTGENIQYF.

The chain's CDR3 is CASRMDRGTEAFF. The CDR3 nucleotides are TGTGCCAGCAGGATGGACAGGGGCACTGAAGCTTTCTTT. The chain links TRBV2 to TRBJ1-1; 9 bases fit TRBD1. Germline trimming cut 6 bases from V and 4 bases from J; bases unmatched to any gene: 3. The CDR3 is 13 amino acids. Germline values: CDR1 SNHLY, CDR2 FYNNEI.

The rearrangement links TRBV9 to TRBJ2-1; 8 nucleotides agree with TRBD2. The V segment lost 4 bases and the J segment 5 bases; nucleotides outside the gene matches: 11. Looked up from germline, CDR1 is SGDLS and CDR2 is YYNGEE. CDR3 length: 16 residues. CDR3 sequence (DNA): TGTGCCAGCAGCTCAAGGGCGGGAGGAGGGGACAATGAGCAGTTCTTC. It is translated as CASSSRAGGGDNEQFF.

The J gene is TRBJ2-2, the V gene TRBV6-6; 8 bases agree with TRBD1. Germline V CDR1 and CDR2: MNHNY, SVGAGI (reference sequence). The J segment lost 1 base and the V segment lost 7 bases, leaving 5 bases of the junction unmatched. The CDR3 length is 15 residues. The CDR3 nucleotides read TGTGCCAGCATGGTAGACAGGGGGAACACCGGGGAGCTGTTTTTT. This encodes CASMVDRGNTGELFF.

The chain has TRBV7-8 and TRBJ2-1, with D tentatively TRBD2 (6 bases). CDR1 is SGHVS, CDR2 FQNEAQ, per germline. The CDR3 has 15 amino acids. Trimming left V 5 bases short and J 0 bases short, with 11 bases between. CDR3 loop: CASSPAGSSYNEQFF. CDR3 coding DNA: TGTGCCAGCAGCCCCGCCGGGAGCTCCTACAATGAGCAGTTCTTC. Based on the CDR3 plus reference TRBV7-8 and TRBJ2-1, the full variable domain is GAGVSQSPRYKVAKRGQDVALRCDPISGHVSLFWYQQALGQGPEFLTYFQNEAQLDKSGLPSDRFFAERPEGSVSTLKIQRTQQEDSAVYLCASSPAGSSYNEQFFGPGTRLTVL.

The genes are TRBV5-1 and TRBJ2-3, with D possibly being TRBD1 (6 bases). The germline V gene has CDR1 SGHRS and CDR2 YFSETQ. This CDR3 is built from 16 residues. The V end lost 4 bases, the J end lost 7 bases, and 22 bases lay between the germline ends. The DNA of the CDR3 is TGCGCCAGCAGCAATCACCCGGACAGTGCATCAAATACGCAGTATTTT. Translated, it gives CASSNHPDSASNTQYF.